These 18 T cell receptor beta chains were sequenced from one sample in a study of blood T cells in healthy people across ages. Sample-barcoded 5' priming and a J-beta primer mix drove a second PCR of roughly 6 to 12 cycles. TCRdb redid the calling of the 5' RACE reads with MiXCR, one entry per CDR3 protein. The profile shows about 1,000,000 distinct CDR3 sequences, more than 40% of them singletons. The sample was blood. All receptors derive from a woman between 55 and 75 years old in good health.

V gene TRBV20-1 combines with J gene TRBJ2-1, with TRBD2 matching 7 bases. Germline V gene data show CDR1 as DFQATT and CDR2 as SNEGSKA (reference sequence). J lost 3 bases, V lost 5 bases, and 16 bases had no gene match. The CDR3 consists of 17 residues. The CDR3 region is CSAPRTGVGGYYNEQFF. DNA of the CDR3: TGCAGTGCTCCAAGAACCGGAGTGGGAGGGTACTACAATGAGCAGTTCTTC.

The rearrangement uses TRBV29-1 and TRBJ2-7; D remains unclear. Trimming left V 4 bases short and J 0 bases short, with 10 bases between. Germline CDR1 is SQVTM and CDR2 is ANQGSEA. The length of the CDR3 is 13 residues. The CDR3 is CSVGVAGSYEQYF. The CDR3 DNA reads TGCAGCGTTGGGGTAGCAGGCTCCTACGAGCAGTACTTC.

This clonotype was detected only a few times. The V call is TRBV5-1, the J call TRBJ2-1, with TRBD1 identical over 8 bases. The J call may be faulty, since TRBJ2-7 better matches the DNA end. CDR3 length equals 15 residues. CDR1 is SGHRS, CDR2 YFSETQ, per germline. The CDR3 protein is CASSLLAGGNNEQYF. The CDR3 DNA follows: TGCGCCAGCAGCTTGCTCGCAGGGGGCAACAATGAGCAGTACTTC.

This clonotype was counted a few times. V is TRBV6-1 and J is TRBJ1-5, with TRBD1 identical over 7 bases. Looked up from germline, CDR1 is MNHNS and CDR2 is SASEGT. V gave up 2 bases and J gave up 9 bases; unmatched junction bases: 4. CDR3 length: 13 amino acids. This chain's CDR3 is CASSERGQWPQHF. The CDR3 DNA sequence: TGTGCCAGCAGTGAAAGGGGGCAATGGCCCCAGCATTTT.

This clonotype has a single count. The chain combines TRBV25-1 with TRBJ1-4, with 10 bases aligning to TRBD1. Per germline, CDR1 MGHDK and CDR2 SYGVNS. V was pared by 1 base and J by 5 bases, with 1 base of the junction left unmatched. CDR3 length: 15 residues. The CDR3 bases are TGTGCCAGCAGTGAATTGGGACAGGGGAATGAAAAACTGTTTTTT. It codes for CASSELGQGNEKLFF.

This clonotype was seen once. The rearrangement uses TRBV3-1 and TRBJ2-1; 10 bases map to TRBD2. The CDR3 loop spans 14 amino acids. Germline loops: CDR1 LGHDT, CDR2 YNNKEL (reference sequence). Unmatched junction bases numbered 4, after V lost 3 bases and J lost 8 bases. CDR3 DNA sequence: TGTGCCAGCAGCCATAGCGGGAGGAGCGATGAGCAGTTCTTC. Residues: CASSHSGRSDEQFF.

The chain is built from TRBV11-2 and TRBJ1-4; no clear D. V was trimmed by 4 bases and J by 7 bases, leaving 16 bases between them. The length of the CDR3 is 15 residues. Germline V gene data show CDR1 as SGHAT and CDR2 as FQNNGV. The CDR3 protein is CASSSVGHISEKLFF. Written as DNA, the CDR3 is TGTGCCAGCAGCTCCGTGGGTCATATAAGTGAAAAACTGTTTTTT.

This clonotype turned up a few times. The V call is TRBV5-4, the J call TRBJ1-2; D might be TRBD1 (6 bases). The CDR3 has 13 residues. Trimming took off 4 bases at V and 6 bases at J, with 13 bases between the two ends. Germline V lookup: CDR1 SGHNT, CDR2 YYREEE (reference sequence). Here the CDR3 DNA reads TGTGCCAGCAGCCCAAAGAACAGGGATGGCTACACCTTC. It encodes CASSPKNRDGYTF.

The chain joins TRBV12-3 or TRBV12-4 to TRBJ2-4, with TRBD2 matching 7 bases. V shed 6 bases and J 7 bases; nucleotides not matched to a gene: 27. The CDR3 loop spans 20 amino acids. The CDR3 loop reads CASSTPGWASGTRRWNIQYF. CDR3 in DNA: TGTGCCAGCAGCACCCCAGGATGGGCTAGCGGAACCAGGAGGTGGAACATTCAGTACTTC.

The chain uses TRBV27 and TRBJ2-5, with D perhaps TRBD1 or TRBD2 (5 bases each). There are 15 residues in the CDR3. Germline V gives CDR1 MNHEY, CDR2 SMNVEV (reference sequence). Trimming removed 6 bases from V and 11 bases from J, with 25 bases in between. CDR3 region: CASSPMGDGHNEQYF. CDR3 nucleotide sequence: TGTGCCAGCAGCCCTATGGGGGATGGCCACAATGAGCAGTACTTC.

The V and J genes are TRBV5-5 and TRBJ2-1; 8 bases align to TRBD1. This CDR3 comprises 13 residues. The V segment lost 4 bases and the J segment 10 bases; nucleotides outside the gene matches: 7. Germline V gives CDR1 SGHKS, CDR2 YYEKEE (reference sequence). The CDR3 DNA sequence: TGTGCCAGCAGCCGGGACAGGCTCTACGAGCAGTTCTTC. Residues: CASSRDRLYEQFF.

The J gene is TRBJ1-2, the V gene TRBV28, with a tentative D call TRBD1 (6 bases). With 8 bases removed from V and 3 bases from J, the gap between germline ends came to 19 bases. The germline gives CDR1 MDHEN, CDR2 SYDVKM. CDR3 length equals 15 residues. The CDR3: CASYSQGRPYYGYTF. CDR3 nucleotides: TGTGCCAGCTATTCACAGGGCAGACCCTACTATGGCTACACCTTC.

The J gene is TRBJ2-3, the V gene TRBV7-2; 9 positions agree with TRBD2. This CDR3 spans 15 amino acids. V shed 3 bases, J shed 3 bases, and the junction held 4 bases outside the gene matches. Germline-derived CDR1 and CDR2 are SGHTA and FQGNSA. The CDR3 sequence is CASSLREGLTDTQYF. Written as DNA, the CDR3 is TGTGCCAGCAGCTTGCGGGAGGGCCTAACAGATACGCAGTATTTT.

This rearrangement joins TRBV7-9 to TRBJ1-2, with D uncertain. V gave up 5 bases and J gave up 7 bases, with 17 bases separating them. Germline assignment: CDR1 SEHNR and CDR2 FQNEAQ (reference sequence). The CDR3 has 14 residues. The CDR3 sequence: CASSGRRLSSGYTF. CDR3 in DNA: TGTGCCAGCAGCGGCAGGCGGCTGAGCAGTGGCTACACCTTC.

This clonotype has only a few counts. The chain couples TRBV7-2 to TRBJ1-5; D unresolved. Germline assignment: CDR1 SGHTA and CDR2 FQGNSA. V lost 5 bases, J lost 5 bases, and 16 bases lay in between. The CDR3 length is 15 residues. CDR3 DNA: TGTGCCAGCAGCCCCGAGGGTCAGGCGGATCAGCCCCAGCATTTT. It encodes CASSPEGQADQPQHF.

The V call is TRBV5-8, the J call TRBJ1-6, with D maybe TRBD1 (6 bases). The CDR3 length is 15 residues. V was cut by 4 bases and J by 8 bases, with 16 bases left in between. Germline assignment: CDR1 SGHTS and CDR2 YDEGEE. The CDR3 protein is CASSNKQGEDSPLHF. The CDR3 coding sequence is TGTGCCAGCAGCAATAAACAGGGTGAAGATTCACCCCTCCACTTT.

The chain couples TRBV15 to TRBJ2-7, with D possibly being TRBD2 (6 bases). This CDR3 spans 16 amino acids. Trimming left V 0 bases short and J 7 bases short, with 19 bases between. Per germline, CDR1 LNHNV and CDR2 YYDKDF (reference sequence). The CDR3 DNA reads TGTGCCACCAGCAGAGATAGTTGGTCCGGGAGATCTGAGCAGTACTTC. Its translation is CATSRDSWSGRSEQYF.

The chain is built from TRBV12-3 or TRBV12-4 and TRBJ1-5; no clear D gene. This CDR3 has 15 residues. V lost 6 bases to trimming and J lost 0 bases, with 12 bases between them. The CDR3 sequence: CASSLTGNSNQPQHF. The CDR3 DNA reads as TGTGCCAGCAGCTTAACCGGAAATAGCAATCAGCCCCAGCATTTT.